This passage covers 14 T cell receptor beta chains from one sample sequenced in a study of T-cell reconstitution after alpha-beta-depleted transplantation in children. Unique molecular identifiers were incorporated into the prepared TCRbeta library. TCRdb itself ran the PCR reads through MiXCR, one entry per CDR3 protein. This sample has fewer than 550,000 distinct CDR3 sequences, with under 12% found just once. Specimen: PBMCs, collected before TCRalphabeta/CD19-depleted stem cell transplant. These receptor sequences come from a child aged 2 to 10 with inherited bone marrow failure, due to receive a stem cell transplant.

The chain has TRBV19 and TRBJ1-2, with a weak D call TRBD1 (6 bases). CDR3 length: 16 amino acids. From germline, CDR1 is LNHDA and CDR2 SQIVND (reference sequence). The germline V and J ends were trimmed by 6 bases and 2 bases, with 19 bases remaining between them. Written as DNA, the CDR3 is TGTGCCAGTAGCCAGACGATACAGGGTACGAACTATGGCTACACCTTC. It yields the protein CASSQTIQGTNYGYTF.

This clonotype was counted at least ten times. The chain is built from TRBV7-9 and TRBJ1-2, with D hard to call. Trimming removed 4 bases at V and 8 bases at J, with 17 bases between. The CDR3 spans 14 residues. Germline V gene data show CDR1 as SEHNR and CDR2 as FQNEAQ (reference sequence). The CDR3 sequence is CASSSASGNGGYTF. CDR3 bases: TGTGCCAGCAGCTCGGCTTCCGGAAACGGGGGCTACACCTTC.

This clonotype was seen ten or more times. This chain links TRBV7-2 with TRBJ2-7; 9 positions match TRBD2. Germline CDR1 reads SGHTA; CDR2 reads FQGNSA. The CDR3 consists of 15 residues. V was clipped by 3 bases and J by 3 bases; unmatched bases: 6. Here the CDR3 reads CASSLRLADDYEQYF. For the CDR3, the DNA is TGTGCCAGCAGCTTGCGACTAGCGGACGACTACGAGCAGTACTTC.

Turning to this clonotype: Relative to the germline gene, one junction end is altered; a read error may explain this. This sequence joins TRBV20-1 and TRBJ2-1; D unresolved. The length of the CDR3 is 13 residues. Looked up from germline, CDR1 is DFQATT and CDR2 is SNEGSKA (reference sequence). CDR3 protein: CSALPWDLNEQFF. The CDR3 coding sequence is TGCAGTGCCCTACCCTGGGATTTAAATGAGCAATTCTTC.

This clonotype turned up a few times. This sequence joins TRBV4-1 and TRBJ2-7, with D tentatively TRBD1 or TRBD2 (5 bases each). Trimming shortened V by 4 bases and J by 3 bases, and 19 bases separated the two germline ends. Germline values: CDR1 MGHRA, CDR2 YSYEKL. The CDR3 totals 16 residues. In DNA, the CDR3 is TGCGCCAGCAGCCGAGAGGGGCGGCTCCCCGGCTACGAGCAGTACTTC. Residues: CASSREGRLPGYEQYF.

This clonotype was observed many times. This chain links TRBV5-6 with TRBJ2-1; 7 nucleotides line up with TRBD2. The CDR3 consists of 14 residues. Trimming cost V 2 bases and J 4 bases; bases outside gene matches: 3. The germline V gene encodes CDR1 SGHDT and CDR2 YYEEEE. The CDR3 DNA is TGTGCCAGCAGCTTTTTGCGGGAGTACAATGAGCAGTTCTTC. It specifies CASSFLREYNEQFF.

The sample holds a few counts of this clonotype. The chain links TRBV2 to TRBJ2-1; either TRBD1 or TRBD2 may fit D (5 bases each). Trimming took off 3 bases at V and 2 bases at J, with 14 bases between the two ends. The CDR3 has 16 amino acids. Looked up from germline, CDR1 is SNHLY and CDR2 is FYNNEI. CDR3 loop: CASSEGLAVAYNEQFF. The CDR3 DNA reads TGTGCCAGCAGTGAGGGGCTAGCCGTCGCCTACAATGAGCAGTTCTTC.

This clonotype has ten or more counts. CDR3: CASSRFQGVDTEAFF. CDR3 bases: TGCGCCAGCAGCCGGTTCCAGGGTGTCGACACTGAAGCTTTCTTT. This chain uses TRBV4-1 with TRBJ1-1; a possible D gene is TRBD1 (5 bases). With 4 bases removed from V and 3 bases from J, the gap between germline ends came to 15 bases. Germline V gene data show CDR1 as MGHRA and CDR2 as YSYEKL. The CDR3 is 15 residues long.

This clonotype has ten or more counts. This chain connects TRBV6-1 to TRBJ2-1; a possible D gene is TRBD2 (6 bases). V dropped 3 bases and J dropped 2 bases, with 11 bases sitting between them. CDR3 size: 15 residues. Germline V CDR1 and CDR2: MNHNS, SASEGT. The CDR3, as DNA: TGTGCCAGCAGTGACCTAGCGCCGACCTACAATGAGCAGTTCTTC. The encoded protein is CASSDLAPTYNEQFF.

The chain couples TRBV9 to TRBJ2-2, with 9 bases that match TRBD1. Germline V gene sequence: CDR1 SGDLS, CDR2 YYNGEE. The CDR3 consists of 16 residues. V lost 0 bases, J lost 4 bases, and 4 bases stayed unmatched. The CDR3 DNA reads as TGTGCCAGCAGCGTAGGACAGGGGGTTAGCACCGGGGAGCTGTTTTTT. As protein: CASSVGQGVSTGELFF.

On this clonotype itself: A much larger clonotype is one base distant, so this may be a read error. The chain is built from TRBV6-1 and TRBJ1-1; weak D call: TRBD1 (6 bases). From germline, CDR1 is MNHNS and CDR2 SASEGT. The CDR3 extends over 13 amino acids. The V end lost 10 bases, the J end lost 0 bases, and 12 bases lay between the germline ends. This chain's CDR3 is CATRQALNTEAFF. The CDR3 DNA is TGTGCCACAAGACAGGCCCTGAACACTGAAGCTTTCTTT.

The chain is built from TRBV2 and TRBJ2-7; 8 bases are shared with TRBD1. Germline CDR1 reads SNHLY; CDR2 reads FYNNEI. This CDR3 is built from 15 residues. The V and J ends lost 1 base and 6 bases, in that order; junction bases with no gene match: 8. CDR3 region: CASSEGRQGIGEQYF. The DNA of the CDR3 is TGTGCCAGCAGTGAAGGGAGACAGGGGATCGGCGAGCAGTACTTC.

This clonotype came up many times. The chain links TRBV28 to TRBJ1-2; D not certain. Germline CDR1 is MDHEN and CDR2 is SYDVKM. The V and J ends lost 4 bases and 3 bases respectively, with 6 bases between them. The CDR3 length is 12 residues. The CDR3 coding sequence is TGTGCCAGCAGTTCATCTCACTATGGCTACACCTTC. It specifies CASSSSHYGYTF.

This clonotype appeared many times. This sequence joins TRBV12-3 or TRBV12-4 and TRBJ2-5, with a weak D call TRBD2 (6 bases). The CDR3 is 15 residues long. V dropped 11 bases and J dropped 0 bases, with 19 bases sitting between them. Here the CDR3 DNA reads TGTGCCGGAGGGCTAGGCGGGGCTTACCAAGAGACCCAGTACTTC. It specifies CAGGLGGAYQETQYF.